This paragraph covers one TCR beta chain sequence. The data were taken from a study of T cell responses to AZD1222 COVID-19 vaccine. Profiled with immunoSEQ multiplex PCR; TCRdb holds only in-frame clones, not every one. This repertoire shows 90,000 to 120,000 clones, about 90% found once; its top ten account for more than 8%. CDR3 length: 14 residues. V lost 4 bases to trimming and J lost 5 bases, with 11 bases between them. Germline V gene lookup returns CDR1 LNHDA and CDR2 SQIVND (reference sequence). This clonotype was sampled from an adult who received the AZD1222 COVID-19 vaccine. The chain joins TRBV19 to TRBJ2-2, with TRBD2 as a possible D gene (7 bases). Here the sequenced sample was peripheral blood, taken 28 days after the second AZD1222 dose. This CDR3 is CASSKGGRTGELFF. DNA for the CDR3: TGTGCCAGTAGTAAGGGGGGGCGTACCGGGGAGCTGTTTTTT.